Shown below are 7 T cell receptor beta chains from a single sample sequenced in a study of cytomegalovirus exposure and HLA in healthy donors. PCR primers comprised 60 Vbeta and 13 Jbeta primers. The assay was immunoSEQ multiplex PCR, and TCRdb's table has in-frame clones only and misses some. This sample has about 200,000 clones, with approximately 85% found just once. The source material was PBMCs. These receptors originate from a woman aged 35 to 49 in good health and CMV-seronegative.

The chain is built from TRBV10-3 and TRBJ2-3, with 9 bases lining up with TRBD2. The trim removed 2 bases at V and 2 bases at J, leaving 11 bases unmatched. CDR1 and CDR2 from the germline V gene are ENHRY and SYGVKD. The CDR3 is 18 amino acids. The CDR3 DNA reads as TGTGCCATCAGTGAGCCCATCGGGCGGGAGGGATACACAGATACGCAGTATTTT. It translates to CAISEPIGREGYTDTQYF.

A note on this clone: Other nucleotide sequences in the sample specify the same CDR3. CDR3 in amino acids: CASSPGTGGTEAFF. In nucleotides, the CDR3 is TGTGCCAGCTCACCTGGGACAGGGGGGACTGAAGCTTTCTTT. The V gene is TRBV18, the J gene TRBJ1-1; 11 nucleotides align to TRBD1. V lost 3 bases, J lost 5 bases, and 2 bases stayed unmatched. Germline V gene sequence: CDR1 KGHSH, CDR2 LQKENI. The CDR3 loop spans 14 amino acids.

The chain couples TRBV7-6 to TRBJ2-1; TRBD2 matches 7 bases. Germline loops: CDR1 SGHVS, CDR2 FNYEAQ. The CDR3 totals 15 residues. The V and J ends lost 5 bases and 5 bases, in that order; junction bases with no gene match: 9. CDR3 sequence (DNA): TGTGCCAGCAGCATAGGACTAGGGCGAAACAATGAGCAGTTCTTC. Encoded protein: CASSIGLGRNNEQFF. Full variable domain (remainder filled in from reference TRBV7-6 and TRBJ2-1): GAGVSQSPRYKVTKRGQDVALRCDPISGHVSLYWYRQALGQGPEFLTYFNYEAQQDKSGLPNDRFSAERPEGSISTLTIQRTEQRDSAMYRCASSIGLGRNNEQFFGPGTRLTVL.

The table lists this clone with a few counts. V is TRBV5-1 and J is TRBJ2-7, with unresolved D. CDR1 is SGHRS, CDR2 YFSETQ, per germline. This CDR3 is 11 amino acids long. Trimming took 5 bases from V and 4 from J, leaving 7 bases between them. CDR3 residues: CASRDIYEQYF. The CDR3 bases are TGCGCCAGCAGAGACATTTACGAGCAGTACTTC.

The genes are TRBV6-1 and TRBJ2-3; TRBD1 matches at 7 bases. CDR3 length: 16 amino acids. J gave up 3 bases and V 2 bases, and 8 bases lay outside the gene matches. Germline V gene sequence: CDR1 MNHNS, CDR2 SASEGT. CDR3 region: CASSEIWYRGTDTQYF. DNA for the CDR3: TGTGCCAGCAGTGAAATTTGGTACAGGGGAACAGATACGCAGTATTTT.

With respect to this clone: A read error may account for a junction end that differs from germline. CDR3 protein: CSSSFSLETQYF. In DNA form, the CDR3 reads TGTTCCAGCAGCTTTTCTTTGGAGACCCAGTACTTC. The chain is built from TRBV7-9 and TRBJ2-5; D uncertain. The CDR3 covers 12 residues. CDR1 SEHNR and CDR2 FQNEAQ come from the germline V gene (reference sequence). The full variable domain, in which reference TRBV7-9 and TRBJ2-5 provide the parts outside the CDR3, is DTGVSQNPRHKITKRGQNVTFRCDPISEHNRLYWYRQTLGQGPEFLTYFQNEAQLEKSRLLSDRFSAERPKGSFSTLEIQRTEQGDSAMYLCSSSFSLETQYFGPGTRLLVL.

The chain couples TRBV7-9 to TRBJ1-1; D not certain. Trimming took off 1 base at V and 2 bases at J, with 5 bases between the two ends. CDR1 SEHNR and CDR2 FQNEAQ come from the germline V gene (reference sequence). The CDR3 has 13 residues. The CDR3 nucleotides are TGTGCCAGCAGCTTAGGACACAACACTGAAGCTTTCTTT. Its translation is CASSLGHNTEAFF.